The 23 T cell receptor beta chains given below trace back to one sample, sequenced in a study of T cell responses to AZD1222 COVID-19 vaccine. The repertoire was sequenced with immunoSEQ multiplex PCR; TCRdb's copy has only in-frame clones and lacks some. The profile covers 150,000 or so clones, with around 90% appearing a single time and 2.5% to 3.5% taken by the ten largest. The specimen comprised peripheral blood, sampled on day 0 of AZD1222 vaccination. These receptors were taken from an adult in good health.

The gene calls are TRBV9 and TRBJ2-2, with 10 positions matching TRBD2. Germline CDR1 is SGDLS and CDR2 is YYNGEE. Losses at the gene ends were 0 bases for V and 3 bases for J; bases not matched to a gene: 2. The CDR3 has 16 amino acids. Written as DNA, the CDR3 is TGTGCCAGCAGCGTAGCAGCGGGAGGGTACACCGGGGAGCTGTTTTTT. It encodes CASSVAAGGYTGELFF.

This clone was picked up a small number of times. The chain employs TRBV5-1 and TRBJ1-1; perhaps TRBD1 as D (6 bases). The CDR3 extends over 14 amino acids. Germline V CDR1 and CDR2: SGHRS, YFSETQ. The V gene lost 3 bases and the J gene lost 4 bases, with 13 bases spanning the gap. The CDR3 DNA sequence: TGCGCCAGCAGCTATATAGGGGGTGGCACTGAAGCTTTCTTT. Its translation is CASSYIGGGTEAFF. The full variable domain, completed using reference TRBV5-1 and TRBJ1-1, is KAGVTQTPRYLIKTRGQQVTLSCSPISGHRSVSWYQQTPGQGLQFLFEYFSETQRNKGNFPGRFSGRQFSNSRSEMNVSTLELGDSALYLCASSYIGGGTEAFFGQGTRLTVV.

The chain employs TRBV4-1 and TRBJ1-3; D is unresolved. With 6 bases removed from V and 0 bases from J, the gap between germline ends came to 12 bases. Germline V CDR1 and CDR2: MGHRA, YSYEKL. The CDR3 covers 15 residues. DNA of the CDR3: TGCGCCAGCAGTTTCCTAACTGTCTCTGGAAACACCATATATTTT. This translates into CASSFLTVSGNTIYF.

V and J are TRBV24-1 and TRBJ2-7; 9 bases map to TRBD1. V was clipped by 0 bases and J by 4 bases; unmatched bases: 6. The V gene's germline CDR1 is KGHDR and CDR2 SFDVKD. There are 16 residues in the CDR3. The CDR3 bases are TGTGCCACCAGTGATTTGCAGGGACAGGGACTATACGAGCAGTACTTC. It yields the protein CATSDLQGQGLYEQYF.

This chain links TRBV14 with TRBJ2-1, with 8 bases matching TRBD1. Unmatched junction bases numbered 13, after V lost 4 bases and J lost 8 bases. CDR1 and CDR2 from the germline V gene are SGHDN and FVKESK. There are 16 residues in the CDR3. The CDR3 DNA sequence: TGTGCCAGCAGCCTCAGGACAGGGCCTGGATGGGATGAGCAGTTCTTC. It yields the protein CASSLRTGPGWDEQFF.

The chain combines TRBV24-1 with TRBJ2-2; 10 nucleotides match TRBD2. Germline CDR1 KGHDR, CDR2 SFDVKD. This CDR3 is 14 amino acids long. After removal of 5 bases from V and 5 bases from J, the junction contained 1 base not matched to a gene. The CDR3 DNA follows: TGTGCCACCAGTGTAGCGGGAGGAACCGGGGAGCTGTTTTTT. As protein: CATSVAGGTGELFF.

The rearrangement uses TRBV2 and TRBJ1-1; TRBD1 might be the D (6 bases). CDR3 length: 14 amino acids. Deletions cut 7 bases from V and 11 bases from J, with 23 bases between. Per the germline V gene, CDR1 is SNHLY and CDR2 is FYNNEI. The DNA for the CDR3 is TGTGCCAGCATAGAAGGGGGAGGGACCGTAGGGGCTTTCTTT. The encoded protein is CASIEGGGTVGAFF.

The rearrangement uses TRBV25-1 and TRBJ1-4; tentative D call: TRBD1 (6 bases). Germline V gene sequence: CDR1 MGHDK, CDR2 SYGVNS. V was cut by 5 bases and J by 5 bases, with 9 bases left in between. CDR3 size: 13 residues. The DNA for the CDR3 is TGTGCCAGCAGTATTACAGGGAATGAAAAACTGTTTTTT. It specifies CASSITGNEKLFF.

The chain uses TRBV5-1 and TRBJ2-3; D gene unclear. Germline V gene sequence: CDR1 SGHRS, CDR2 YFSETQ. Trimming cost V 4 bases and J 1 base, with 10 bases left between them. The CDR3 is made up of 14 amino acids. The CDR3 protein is CASSTNSGTDTQYF. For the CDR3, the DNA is TGCGCCAGCAGCACCAATTCAGGCACAGATACGCAGTATTTT.

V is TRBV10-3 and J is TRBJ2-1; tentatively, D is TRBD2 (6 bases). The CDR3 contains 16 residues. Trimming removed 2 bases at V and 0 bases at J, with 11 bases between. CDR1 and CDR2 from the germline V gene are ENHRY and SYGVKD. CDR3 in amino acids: CAISEISGSSYNEQFF. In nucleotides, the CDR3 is TGTGCCATCAGTGAGATCTCCGGGAGCTCCTACAATGAGCAGTTCTTC.

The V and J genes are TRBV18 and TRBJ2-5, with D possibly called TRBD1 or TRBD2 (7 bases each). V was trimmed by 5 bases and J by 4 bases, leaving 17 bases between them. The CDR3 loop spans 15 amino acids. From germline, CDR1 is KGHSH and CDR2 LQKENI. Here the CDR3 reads CASSSQGGLRETQYF. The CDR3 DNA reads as TGTGCCAGCTCATCGCAGGGGGGGCTGCGAGAGACCCAGTACTTC.

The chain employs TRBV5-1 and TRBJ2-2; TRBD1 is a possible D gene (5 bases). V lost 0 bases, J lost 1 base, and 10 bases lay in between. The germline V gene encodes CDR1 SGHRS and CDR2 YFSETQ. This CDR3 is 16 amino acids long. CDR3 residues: CASSLVGAKNTGELFF. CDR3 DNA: TGCGCCAGCAGCTTGGTAGGGGCCAAGAACACCGGGGAGCTGTTTTTT.

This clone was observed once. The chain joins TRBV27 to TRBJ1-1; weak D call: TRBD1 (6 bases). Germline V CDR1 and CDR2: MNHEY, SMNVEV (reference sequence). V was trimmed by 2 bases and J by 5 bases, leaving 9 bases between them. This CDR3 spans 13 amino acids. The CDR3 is CASSLAGATEAFF. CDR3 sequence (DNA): TGTGCCAGCAGTTTAGCAGGGGCAACTGAAGCTTTCTTT.

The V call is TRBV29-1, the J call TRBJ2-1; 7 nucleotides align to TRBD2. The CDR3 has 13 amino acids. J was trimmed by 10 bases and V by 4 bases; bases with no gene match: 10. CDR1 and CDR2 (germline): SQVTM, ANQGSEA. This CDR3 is CSVVAGDSGEQFF. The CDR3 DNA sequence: TGCAGCGTTGTAGCGGGCGATAGTGGGGAGCAGTTCTTC.

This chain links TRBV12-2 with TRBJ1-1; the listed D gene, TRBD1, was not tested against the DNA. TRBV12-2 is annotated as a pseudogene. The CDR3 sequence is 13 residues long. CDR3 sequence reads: CASRAKGGTEAFF. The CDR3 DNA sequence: TGTGCAAGTCGCGCCAAAGGGGGCACTGAAGCTTTCTTT.

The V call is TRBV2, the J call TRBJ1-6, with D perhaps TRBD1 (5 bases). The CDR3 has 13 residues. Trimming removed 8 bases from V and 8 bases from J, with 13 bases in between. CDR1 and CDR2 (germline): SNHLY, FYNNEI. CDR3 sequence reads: CASGASGHSPLHF. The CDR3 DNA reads TGTGCCAGCGGGGCCTCCGGGCATTCACCCCTCCACTTT.

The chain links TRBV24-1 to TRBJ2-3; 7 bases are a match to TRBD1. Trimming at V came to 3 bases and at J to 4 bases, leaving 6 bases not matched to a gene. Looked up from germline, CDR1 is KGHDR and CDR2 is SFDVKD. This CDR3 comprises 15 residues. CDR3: CATSDNGDSSDTQYF. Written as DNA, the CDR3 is TGTGCCACCAGTGATAATGGGGACAGCTCAGATACGCAGTATTTT.

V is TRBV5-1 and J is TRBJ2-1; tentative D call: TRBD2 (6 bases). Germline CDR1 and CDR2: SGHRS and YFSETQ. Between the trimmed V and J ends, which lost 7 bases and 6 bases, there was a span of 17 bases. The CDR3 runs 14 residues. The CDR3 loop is CASGVSGVPNEQFF. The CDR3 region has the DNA TGCGCCAGCGGAGTATCGGGAGTTCCCAATGAGCAGTTCTTC. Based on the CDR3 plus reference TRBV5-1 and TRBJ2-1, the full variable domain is KAGVTQTPRYLIKTRGQQVTLSCSPISGHRSVSWYQQTPGQGLQFLFEYFSETQRNKGNFPGRFSGRQFSNSRSEMNVSTLELGDSALYLCASGVSGVPNEQFFGPGTRLTVL.

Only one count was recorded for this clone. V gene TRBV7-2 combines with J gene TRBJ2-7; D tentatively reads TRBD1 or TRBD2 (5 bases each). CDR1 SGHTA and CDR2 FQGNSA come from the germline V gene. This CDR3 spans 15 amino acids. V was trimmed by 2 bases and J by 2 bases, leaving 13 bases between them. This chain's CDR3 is CASSLFGGPTYEQYF. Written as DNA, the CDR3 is TGTGCCAGCAGCTTATTTGGGGGTCCGACCTACGAGCAGTACTTC.

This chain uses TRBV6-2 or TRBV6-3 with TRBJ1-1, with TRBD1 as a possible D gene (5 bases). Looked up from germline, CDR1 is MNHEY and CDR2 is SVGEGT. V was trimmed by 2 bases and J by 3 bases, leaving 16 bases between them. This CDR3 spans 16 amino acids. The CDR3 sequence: CASSYLPQGYDTEAFF. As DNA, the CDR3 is TGTGCCAGCAGTTACCTACCCCAGGGATATGACACTGAAGCTTTCTTT.

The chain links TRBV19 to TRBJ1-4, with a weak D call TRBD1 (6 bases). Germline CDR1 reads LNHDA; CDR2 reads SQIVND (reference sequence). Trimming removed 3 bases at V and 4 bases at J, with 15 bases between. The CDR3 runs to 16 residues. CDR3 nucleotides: TGTGCCAGTAGTATGTCGCTCAGGGGATTTAATGAAAAACTGTTTTTT. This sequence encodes CASSMSLRGFNEKLFF.

The CDR3 DNA follows: TGTGCCAGCAGTTACAGGGCCCTCTACACAGATACGCAGTATTTT. Translated, it gives CASSYRALYTDTQYF. This chain uses TRBV6-2 or TRBV6-3 with TRBJ2-3, with unresolved D. Per germline, CDR1 MNHEY and CDR2 SVGEGT. The CDR3 loop spans 15 amino acids. With 2 bases removed from V and 2 bases from J, the gap between germline ends came to 11 bases.

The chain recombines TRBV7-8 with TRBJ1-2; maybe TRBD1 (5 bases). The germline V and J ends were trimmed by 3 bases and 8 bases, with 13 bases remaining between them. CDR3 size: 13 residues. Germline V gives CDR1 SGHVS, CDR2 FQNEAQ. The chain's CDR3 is CASSLGGGSGYTF. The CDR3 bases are TGTGCCAGCAGCTTGGGCGGGGGAAGCGGCTACACCTTC.